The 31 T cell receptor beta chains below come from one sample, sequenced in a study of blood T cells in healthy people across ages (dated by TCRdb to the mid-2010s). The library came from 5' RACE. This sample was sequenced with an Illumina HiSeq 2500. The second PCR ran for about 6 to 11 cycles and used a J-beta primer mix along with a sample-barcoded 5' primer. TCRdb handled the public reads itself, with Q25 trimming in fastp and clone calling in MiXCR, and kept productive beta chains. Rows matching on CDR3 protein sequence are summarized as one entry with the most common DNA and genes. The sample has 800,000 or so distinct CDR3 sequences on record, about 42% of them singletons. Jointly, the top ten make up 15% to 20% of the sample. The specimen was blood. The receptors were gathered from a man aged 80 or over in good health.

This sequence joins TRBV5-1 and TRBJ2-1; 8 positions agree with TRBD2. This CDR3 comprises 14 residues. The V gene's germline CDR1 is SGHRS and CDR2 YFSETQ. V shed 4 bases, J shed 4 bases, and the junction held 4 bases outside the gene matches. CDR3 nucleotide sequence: TGCGCCAGCAGCAACGGGGGGGTGTACAATGAGCAGTTCTTC. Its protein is CASSNGGVYNEQFF.

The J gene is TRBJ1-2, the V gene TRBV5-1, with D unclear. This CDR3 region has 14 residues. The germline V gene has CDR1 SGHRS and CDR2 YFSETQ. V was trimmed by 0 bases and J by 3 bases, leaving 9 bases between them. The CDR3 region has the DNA TGCGCCAGCAGCTTGGGCGGGCCAGACTATGGCTACACCTTC. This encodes CASSLGGPDYGYTF.

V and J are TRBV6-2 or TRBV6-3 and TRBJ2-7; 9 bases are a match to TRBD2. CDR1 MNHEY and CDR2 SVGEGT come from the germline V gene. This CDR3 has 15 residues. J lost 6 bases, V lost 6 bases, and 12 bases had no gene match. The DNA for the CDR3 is TGTGCCAGCAGCCAACGACTAGCGGTCTTAATCGAGCAGTACTTC. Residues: CASSQRLAVLIEQYF.

CDR3 protein: CATSRATHRVIRTTSTEAFF. The CDR3 DNA reads TGTGCCACCAGCAGAGCCACGCACAGGGTTATCCGCACGACGAGCACTGAAGCTTTCTTT. The chain combines TRBV15 with TRBJ1-1; TRBD1 might be the D (6 bases). Germline CDR1 reads LNHNV; CDR2 reads YYDKDF (reference sequence). V dropped 1 base and J dropped 4 bases, with 28 bases sitting between them. The CDR3 is made up of 20 amino acids.

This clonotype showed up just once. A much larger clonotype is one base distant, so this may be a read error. The chain's CDR3 is CTSTGGTSSDEQYF. The CDR3, as DNA: TGTACCAGCACCGGGGGGACTAGCAGCGACGAGCAGTACTTC. The rearrangement uses TRBV6-2 or TRBV6-3 and TRBJ2-7, with 9 bases that match TRBD2. This CDR3 comprises 14 residues. From germline, CDR1 is MNHEY and CDR2 SVGEGT.

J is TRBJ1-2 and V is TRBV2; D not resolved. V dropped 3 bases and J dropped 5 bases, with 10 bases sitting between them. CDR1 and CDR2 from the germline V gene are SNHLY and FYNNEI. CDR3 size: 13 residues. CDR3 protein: CASSDFVVYGYTF. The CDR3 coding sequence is TGTGCCAGCAGTGATTTTGTGGTTTATGGCTACACCTTC.

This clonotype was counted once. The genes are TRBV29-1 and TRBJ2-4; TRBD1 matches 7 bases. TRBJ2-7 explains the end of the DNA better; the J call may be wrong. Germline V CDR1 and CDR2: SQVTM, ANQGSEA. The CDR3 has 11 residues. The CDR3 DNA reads TGCAGCGTCGAGGGACAGTACGAGCAGTACTTC. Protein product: CSVEGQYEQYF.

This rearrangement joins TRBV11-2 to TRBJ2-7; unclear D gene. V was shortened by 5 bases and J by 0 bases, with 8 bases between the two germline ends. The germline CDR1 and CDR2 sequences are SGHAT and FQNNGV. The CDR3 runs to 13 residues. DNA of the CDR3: TGTGCCAGCAGCCAGTATAGCTCCTACGAGCAGTACTTC. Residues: CASSQYSSYEQYF.

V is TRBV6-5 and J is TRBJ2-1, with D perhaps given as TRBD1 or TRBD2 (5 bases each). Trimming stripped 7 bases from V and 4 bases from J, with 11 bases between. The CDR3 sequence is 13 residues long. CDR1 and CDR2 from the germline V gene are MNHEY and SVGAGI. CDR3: CASTGTNYNEQFF. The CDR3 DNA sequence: TGTGCCAGCACCGGGACCAATTACAATGAGCAGTTCTTC.

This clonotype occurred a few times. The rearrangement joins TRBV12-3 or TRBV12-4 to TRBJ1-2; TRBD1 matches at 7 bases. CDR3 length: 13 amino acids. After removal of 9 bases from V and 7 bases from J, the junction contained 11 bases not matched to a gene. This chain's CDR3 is CASSVDRVSGYTF. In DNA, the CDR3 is TGTGCCAGTTCCGTCGACAGGGTTTCTGGCTACACCTTC.

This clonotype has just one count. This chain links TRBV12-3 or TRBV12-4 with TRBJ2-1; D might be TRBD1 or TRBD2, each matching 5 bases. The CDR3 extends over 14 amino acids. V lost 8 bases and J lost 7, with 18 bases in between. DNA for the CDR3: TGTGCCAGCCTTCTCGGGGCTAGTACAAATGAGCAGTTCTTC. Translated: CASLLGASTNEQFF.

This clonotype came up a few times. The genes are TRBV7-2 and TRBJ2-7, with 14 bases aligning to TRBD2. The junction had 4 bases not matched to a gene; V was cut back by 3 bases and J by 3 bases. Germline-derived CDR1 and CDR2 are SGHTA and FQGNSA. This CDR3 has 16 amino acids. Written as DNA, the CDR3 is TGTGCCAGCAGCTTTTCCGGGACTAGCGGGAGCTACGAGCAGTACTTC. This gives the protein CASSFSGTSGSYEQYF. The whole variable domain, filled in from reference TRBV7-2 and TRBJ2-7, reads GAGVSQSPSNKVTEKGKDVELRCDPISGHTALYWYRQSLGQGLEFLIYFQGNSAPDKSGLPSDRFSAERTGGSVSTLTIQRTQQEDSAVYLCASSFSGTSGSYEQYFGPGTRLTVT.

The CDR3 sequence: CSARLAGGPGSYNEQFF. Written as DNA, the CDR3 is TGCAGTGCTAGGCTAGCGGGAGGGCCTGGCTCCTACAATGAGCAGTTCTTC. V gene TRBV20-1 combines with J gene TRBJ2-1, with TRBD2 identical over 12 bases. The trim removed 3 bases at V and 0 bases at J, leaving 6 bases unmatched. The CDR3 consists of 17 residues. Germline V gene sequence: CDR1 DFQATT, CDR2 SNEGSKA (reference sequence).

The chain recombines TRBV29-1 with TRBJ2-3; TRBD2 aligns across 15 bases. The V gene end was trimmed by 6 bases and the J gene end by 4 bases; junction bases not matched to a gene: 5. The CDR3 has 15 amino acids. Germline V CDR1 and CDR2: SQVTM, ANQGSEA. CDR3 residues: CSVRTSGGASDTQYF. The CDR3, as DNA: TGCAGCGTGAGGACTAGCGGGGGGGCATCAGATACGCAGTATTTT.

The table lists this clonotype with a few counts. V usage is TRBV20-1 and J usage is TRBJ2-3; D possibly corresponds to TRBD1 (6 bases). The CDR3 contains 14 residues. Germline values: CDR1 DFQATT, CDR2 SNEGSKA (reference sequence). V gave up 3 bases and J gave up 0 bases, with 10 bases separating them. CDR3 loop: CSARGATSTDTQYF. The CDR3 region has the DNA TGCAGTGCTAGGGGGGCTACCAGCACAGATACGCAGTATTTT.

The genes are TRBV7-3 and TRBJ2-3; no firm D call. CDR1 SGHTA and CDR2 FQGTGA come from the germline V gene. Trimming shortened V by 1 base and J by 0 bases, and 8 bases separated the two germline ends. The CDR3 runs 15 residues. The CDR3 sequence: CASSLMDHSTDTQYF. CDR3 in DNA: TGTGCCAGCAGCTTAATGGACCATAGCACAGATACGCAGTATTTT. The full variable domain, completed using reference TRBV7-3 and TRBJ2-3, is GAGVSQTPSNKVTEKGKYVELRCDPISGHTALYWYRQSLGQGPEFLIYFQGTGAADDSGLPNDRFFAVRPEGSVSTLKIQRTERGDSAVYLCASSLMDHSTDTQYFGPGTRLTVL.

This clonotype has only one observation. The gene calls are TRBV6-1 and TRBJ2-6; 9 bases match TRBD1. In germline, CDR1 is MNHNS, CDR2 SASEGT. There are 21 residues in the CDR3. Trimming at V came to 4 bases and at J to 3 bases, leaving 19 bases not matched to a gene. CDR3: CASSARDREANGRIGANVLTF. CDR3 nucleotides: TGTGCCAGCAGTGCTCGGGACAGGGAGGCCAACGGCAGGATTGGGGCCAACGTCCTGACTTTC.

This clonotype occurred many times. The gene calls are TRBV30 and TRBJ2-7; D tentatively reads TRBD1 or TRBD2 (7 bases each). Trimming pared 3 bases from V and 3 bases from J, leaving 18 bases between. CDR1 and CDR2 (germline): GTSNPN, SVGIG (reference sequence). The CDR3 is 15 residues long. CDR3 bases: TGTGCCTGGAGAAGCGGGGACAGACTCTACTACGAGCAGTACTTC. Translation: CAWRSGDRLYYEQYF.

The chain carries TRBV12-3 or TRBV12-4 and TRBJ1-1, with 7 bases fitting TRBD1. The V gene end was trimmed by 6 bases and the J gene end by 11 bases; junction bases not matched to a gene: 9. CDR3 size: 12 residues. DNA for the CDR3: TGTGCCAGCAGGCCTCGACAGGGAGCGGCTTTCTTT. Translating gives CASRPRQGAAFF.

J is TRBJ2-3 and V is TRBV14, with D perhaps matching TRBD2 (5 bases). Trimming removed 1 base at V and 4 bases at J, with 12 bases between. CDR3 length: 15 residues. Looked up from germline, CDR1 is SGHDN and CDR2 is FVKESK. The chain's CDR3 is CASSQVGNGADTQYF. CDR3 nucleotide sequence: TGTGCCAGCAGCCAAGTCGGGAATGGGGCAGATACGCAGTATTTT.

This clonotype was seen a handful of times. The CDR3 is CSVLGLAGTDTQYF. The CDR3 coding sequence is TGCAGCGTCTTGGGACTAGCGGGCACAGATACGCAGTATTTT. The rearrangement uses TRBV29-1 and TRBJ2-3, with 11 bases that match TRBD2. The germline gives CDR1 SQVTM, CDR2 ANQGSEA. The CDR3 is 14 amino acids. The V and J ends lost 6 bases and 1 base, in that order; junction bases with no gene match: 3.

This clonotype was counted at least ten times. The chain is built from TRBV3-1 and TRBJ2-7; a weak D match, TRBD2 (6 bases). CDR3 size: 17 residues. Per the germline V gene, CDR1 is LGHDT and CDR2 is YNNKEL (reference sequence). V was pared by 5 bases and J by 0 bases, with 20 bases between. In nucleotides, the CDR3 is TGTGCCAGCAGCGGGAGACTAGAGGGTGGCCGCTCCTACGAGCAGTACTTC. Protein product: CASSGRLEGGRSYEQYF.

CDR3 nucleotides: TGCAGTGCTCTCGGGGGCGGGAAGAACCAGTACTTC. Translated, it gives CSALGGGKNQYF. J is TRBJ2-7 and V is TRBV20-1; D may match TRBD1 or TRBD2 (6 bases each). The CDR3 spans 12 residues. The V gene lost 5 bases and the J gene lost 10 bases, with 18 bases spanning the gap. Germline CDR1 reads DFQATT; CDR2 reads SNEGSKA (reference sequence).

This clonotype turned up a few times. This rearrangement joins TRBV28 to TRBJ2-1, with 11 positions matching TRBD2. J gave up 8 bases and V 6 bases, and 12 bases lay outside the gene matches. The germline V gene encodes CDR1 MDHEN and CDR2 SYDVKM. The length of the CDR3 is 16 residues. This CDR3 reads CASSFGLAGSFDEQFF. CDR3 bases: TGTGCCAGCAGCTTCGGACTAGCGGGTAGCTTCGATGAGCAGTTCTTC.

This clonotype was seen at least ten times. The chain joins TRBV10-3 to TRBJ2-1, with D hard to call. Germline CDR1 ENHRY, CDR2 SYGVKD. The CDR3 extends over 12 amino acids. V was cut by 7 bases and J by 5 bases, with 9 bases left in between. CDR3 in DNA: TGTGCCATCACGTCAGGAAACAATGAGCAGTTCTTC. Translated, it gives CAITSGNNEQFF.

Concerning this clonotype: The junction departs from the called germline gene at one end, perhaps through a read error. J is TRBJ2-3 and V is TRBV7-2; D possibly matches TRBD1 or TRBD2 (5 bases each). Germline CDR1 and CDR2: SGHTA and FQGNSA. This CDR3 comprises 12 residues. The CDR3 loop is CASSLLALGVIF. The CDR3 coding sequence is TGTGCCAGCAGCTTATTAGCCTTGGGGGTAATTTTT.

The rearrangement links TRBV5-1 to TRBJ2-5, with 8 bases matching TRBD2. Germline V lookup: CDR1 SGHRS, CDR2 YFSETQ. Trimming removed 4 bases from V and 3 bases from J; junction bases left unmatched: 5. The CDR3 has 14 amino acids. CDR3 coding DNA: TGCGCCAGCAGCGCGGGAGGACCAGAAGAGACCCAGTACTTC. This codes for CASSAGGPEETQYF.

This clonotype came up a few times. CDR3: CSVPKGTGTTNYGYTF. The CDR3 region has the DNA TGCAGCGTTCCTAAGGGGACAGGGACGACTAACTATGGCTACACCTTC. The chain couples TRBV29-1 to TRBJ1-2; 9 bases are a match to TRBD1. CDR1 is SQVTM, CDR2 ANQGSEA, per germline. The CDR3 covers 16 residues. V dropped 5 bases and J dropped 0; count of bases not matched to a gene: 10.

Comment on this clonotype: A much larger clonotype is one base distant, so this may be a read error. The CDR3 region has the DNA TGTGCCAGCAGCCAGCCAAGTCCTATAACGCAGTACTTC. Its translation is CASSQPSPITQYF. V gene TRBV3-1 combines with J gene TRBJ2-7; unclear D gene. Germline loops: CDR1 LGHDT, CDR2 YNNKEL (reference sequence). The CDR3 contains 13 residues. Trimming pared 3 bases from V and 9 bases from J, leaving 15 bases between.

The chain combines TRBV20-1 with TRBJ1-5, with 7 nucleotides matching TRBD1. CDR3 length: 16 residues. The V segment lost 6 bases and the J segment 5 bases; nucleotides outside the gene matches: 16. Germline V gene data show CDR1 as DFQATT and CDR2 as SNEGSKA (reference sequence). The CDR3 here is CSAPPQPRQGHQPQHF. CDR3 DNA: TGCAGTGCGCCGCCACAACCCCGACAGGGCCATCAGCCCCAGCATTTT.

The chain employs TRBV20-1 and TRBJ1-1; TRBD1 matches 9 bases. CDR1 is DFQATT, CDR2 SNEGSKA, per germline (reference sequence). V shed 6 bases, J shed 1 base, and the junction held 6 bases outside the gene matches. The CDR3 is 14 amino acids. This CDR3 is CSARPGQGNTEAFF. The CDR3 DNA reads TGCAGTGCAAGACCGGGACAGGGGAACACTGAAGCTTTCTTT.